This entry concerns a single T cell receptor beta chain. Its target is not known. Clones were sequenced by immunoSEQ multiplex PCR, and TCRdb holds only the in-frame ones, with some missing. The sample lists 98,000 or so clones, under 70% seen once, with about 25% in the top ten. This entry is derived from a study of shared clonotypes between healthy human individuals. On the study more broadly: For every donor, three CD4 naive, three CD4 memory, two CD8 naive and one CD8 memory plates were used.

Findings and limits, study-wide: The low donor count limited represented genetic and exposure-history diversity. Of the naive CD4 clonotypes, roughly 5.2% were shared across a few donors.

Germline CDR1 reads SGHAT; CDR2 reads FQNNGV. With 5 bases removed from V and 2 bases from J, the gap between germline ends came to 5 bases. This CDR3 region has 12 residues. The TCR originated in a woman in her 30s in good health. V gene TRBV11-2 combines with J gene TRBJ2-3; D is unclear. The specimen sequenced was memory CD8+ T cells sorted from blood. Subset denoted: CD45RO+ cells pooled with CCR7-negative TemRA cells. CDR3 sequence: CASSDTTDTQYF. The CDR3 region has the DNA TGTGCCAGCAGCGATACCACAGATACGCAGTATTTT.